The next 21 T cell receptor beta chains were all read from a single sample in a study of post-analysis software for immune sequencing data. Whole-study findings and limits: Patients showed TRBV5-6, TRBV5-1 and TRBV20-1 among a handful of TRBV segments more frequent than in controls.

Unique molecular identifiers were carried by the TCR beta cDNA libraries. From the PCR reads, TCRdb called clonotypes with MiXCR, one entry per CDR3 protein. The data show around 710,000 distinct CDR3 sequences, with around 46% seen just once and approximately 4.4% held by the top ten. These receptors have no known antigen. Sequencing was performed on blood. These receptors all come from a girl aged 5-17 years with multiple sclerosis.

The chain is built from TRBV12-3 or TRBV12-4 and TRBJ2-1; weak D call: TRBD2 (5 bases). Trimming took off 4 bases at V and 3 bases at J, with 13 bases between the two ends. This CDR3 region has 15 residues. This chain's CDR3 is CASSSGIEGYNEQFF. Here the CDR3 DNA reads TGTGCCAGCAGTTCGGGAATAGAGGGCTACAATGAGCAGTTCTTC.

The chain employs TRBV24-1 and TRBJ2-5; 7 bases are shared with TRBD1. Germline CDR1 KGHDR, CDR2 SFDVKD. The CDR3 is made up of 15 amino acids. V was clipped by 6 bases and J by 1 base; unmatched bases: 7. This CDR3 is CATSRTGDIQETQYF. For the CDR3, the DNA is TGTGCCACCAGTCGTACAGGGGATATCCAAGAGACCCAGTACTTC.

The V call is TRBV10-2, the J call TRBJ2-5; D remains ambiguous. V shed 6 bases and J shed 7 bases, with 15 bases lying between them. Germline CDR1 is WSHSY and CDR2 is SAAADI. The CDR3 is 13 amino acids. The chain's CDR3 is CASSPGYAGTQYF. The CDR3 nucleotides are TGCGCCAGCAGCCCGGGCTACGCCGGGACCCAGTACTTC.

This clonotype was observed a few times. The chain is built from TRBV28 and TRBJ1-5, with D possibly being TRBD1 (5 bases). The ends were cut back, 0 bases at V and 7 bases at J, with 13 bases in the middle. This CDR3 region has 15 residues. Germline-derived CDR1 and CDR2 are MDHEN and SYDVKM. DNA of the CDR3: TGTGCCAGCAGTTTATGGGGGGGAGAAGAGCAGCCCCAGCATTTT. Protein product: CASSLWGGEEQPQHF.

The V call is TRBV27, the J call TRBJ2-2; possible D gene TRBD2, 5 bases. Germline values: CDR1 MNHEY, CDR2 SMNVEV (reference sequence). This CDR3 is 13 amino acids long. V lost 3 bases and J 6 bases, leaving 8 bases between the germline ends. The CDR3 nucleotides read TGTGCCAGCAGTTTTGTGCGGGCCGGGGAGCTGTTTTTT. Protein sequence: CASSFVRAGELFF.

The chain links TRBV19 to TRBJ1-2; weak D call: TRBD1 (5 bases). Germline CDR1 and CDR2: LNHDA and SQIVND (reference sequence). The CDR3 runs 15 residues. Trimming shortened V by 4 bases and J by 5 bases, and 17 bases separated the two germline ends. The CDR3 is CASSKGTTLRYGYTF. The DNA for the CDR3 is TGTGCCAGTAGTAAGGGGACCACACTGCGGTATGGCTACACCTTC.

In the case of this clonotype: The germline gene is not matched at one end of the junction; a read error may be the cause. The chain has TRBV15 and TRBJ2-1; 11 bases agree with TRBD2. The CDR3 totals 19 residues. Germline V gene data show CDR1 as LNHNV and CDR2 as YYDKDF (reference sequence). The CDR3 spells CATSVAGTSGGGLYNAQFF. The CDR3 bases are TGTGCCACCAGCGTGGCTGGGACTAGCGGAGGGGGGCTCTACAATGCGCAGTTCTTC.

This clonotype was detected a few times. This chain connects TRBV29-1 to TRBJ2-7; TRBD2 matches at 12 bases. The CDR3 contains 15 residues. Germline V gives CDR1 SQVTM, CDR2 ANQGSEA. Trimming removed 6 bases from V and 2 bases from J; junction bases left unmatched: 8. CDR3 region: CSVRLAGALTYEQYF. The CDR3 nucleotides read TGCAGCGTACGACTAGCGGGAGCCCTTACCTACGAGCAGTACTTC.

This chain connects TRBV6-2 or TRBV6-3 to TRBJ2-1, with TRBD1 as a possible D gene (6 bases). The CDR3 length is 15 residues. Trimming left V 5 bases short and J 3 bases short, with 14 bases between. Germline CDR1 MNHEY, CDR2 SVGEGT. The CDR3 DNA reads TGTGCCAGCAGTCCCCGAGGGGGAGACTACAATGAGCAGTTCTTC. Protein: CASSPRGGDYNEQFF.

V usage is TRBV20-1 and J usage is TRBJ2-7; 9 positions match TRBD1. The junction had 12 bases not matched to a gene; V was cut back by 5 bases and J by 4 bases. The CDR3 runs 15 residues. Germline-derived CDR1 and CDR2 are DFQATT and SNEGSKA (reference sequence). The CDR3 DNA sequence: TGCAGTGCTGTCGGACAGGGGAAGAGCTTATACGAGCAGTACTTC. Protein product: CSAVGQGKSLYEQYF.

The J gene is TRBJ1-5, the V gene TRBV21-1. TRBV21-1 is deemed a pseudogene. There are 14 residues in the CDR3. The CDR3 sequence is CASSKFDRYQPQHF. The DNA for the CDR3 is TGTGCCAGCAGCAAGTTCGATAGATATCAGCCCCAGCATTTT.

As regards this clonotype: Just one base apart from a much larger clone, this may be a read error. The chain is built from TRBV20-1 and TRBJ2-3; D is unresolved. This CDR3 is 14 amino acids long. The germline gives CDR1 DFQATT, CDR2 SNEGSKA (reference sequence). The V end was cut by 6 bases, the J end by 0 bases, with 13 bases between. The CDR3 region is CSAARNPSTDTQYF. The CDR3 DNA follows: TGCAGTGCCGCCAGGAACCCTAGCACAGATACGCAGTATTTT.

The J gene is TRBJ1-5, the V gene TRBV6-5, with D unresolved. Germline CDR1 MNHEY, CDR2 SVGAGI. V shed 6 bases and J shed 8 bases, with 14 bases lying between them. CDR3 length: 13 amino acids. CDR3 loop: CASRGLTLEPQHF. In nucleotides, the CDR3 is TGTGCCAGCAGGGGATTAACTCTGGAGCCCCAGCATTTT.

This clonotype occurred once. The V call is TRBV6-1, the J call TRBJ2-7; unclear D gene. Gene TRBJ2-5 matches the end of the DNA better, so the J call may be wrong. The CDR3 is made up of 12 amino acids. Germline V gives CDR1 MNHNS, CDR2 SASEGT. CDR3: CASKGIWETQYF. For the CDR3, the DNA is TGTGCCAGCAAGGGAATTTGGGAGACCCAGTACTTC.

CDR3 protein: CASSQTETNTEAFF. The CDR3 bases are TGCGCCAGCAGCCAGACCGAGACCAACACTGAAGCTTTCTTT. The genes are TRBV5-1 and TRBJ1-1, with unresolved D. Germline V lookup: CDR1 SGHRS, CDR2 YFSETQ. The CDR3 has 14 residues. V lost 4 bases, J lost 2 bases, and 12 bases lay in between.

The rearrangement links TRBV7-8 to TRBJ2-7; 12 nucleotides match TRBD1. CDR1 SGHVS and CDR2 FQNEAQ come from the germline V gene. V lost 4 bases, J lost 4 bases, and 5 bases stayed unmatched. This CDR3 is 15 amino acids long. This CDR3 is CASSWGQGADYEQYF. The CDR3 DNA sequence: TGTGCCAGCAGCTGGGGACAGGGGGCGGATTACGAGCAGTACTTC. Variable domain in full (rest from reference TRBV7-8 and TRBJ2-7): GAGVSQSPRYKVAKRGQDVALRCDPISGHVSLFWYQQALGQGPEFLTYFQNEAQLDKSGLPSDRFFAERPEGSVSTLKIQRTQQEDSAVYLCASSWGQGADYEQYFGPGTRLTVT.

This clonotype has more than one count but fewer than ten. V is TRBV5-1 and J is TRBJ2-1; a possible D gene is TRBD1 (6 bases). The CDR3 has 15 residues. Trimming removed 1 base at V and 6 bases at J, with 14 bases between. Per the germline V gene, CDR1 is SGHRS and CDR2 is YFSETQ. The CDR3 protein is CASSLLQGLSNEQFF. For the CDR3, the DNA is TGCGCCAGCAGCTTGTTACAGGGCTTAAGCAATGAGCAGTTCTTC.

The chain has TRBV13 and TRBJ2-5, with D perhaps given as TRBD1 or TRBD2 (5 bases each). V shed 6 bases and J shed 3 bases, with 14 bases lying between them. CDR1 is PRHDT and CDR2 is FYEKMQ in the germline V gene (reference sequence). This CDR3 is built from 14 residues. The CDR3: CASSPWGIEETQYF. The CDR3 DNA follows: TGTGCCAGCAGTCCGTGGGGGATCGAAGAGACCCAGTACTTC.

The DNA of the CDR3 is TGTGCCAGCAGTCAGCGGCAAGACAATGAGCAGTTCTTC. Translated, it gives CASSQRQDNEQFF. The chain combines TRBV2 with TRBJ2-1; D possibly corresponds to TRBD2 (5 bases). The CDR3 is 13 residues long. V gave up 5 bases and J gave up 5 bases, with 10 bases separating them. CDR1 and CDR2 (germline): SNHLY, FYNNEI.

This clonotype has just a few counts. The CDR3 reads CASSQATSTDTQYF. CDR3 in DNA: TGCGCCAGCAGCCAAGCAACCAGCACAGATACGCAGTATTTT. The chain is built from TRBV4-3 and TRBJ2-3; D is unclear. Germline V CDR1 and CDR2: LGHNA, YSLEER. V was trimmed by 1 base and J by 0 bases, leaving 5 bases between them. The length of the CDR3 is 14 residues.

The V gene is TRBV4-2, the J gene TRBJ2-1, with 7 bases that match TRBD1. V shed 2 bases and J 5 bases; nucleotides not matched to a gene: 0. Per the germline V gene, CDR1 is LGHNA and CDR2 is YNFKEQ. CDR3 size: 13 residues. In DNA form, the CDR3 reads TGTGCCAGCAGCCAACAGGGGGACAATGAGCAGTTCTTC. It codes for CASSQQGDNEQFF.